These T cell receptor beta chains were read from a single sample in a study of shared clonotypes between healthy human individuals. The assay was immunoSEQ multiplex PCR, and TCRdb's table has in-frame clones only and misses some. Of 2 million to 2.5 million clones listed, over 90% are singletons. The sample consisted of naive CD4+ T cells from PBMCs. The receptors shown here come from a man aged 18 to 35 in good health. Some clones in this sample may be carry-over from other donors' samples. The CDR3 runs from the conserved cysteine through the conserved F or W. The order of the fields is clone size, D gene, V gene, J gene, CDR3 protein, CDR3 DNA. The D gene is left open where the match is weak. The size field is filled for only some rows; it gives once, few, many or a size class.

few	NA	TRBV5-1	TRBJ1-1	CASSPLVPDMNTEAFF	TGCGCCAGCAGCCCACTGGTTCCCGACATGAACACTGAAGCTTTCTTT
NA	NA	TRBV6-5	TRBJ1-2	CASSLTNSLNYGYTF	TGTGCCAGCAGCCTAACCAATTCCCTTAACTATGGCTACACCTTC
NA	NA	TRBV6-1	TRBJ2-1	CASSSGGRAYNEQFF	TGTGCCAGCAGCTCCGGGGGTCGGGCCTACAATGAGCAGTTCTTC
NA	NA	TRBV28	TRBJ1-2	CATDSGGKGVNGYTF	TGTGCCACCGATTCGGGGGGTAAGGGAGTGAATGGCTACACCTTC
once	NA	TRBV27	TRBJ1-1	CASSFPGNTEAFF	TGTGCCAGCAGTTTCCCAGGGAACACTGAAGCTTTCTTT
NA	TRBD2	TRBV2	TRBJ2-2	CASSEERLAGGRYGELFF	TGTGCCAGCAGTGAAGAGCGACTAGCGGGAGGGCGATACGGGGAGCTGTTTTTT
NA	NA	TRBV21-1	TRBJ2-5	CASSAPGTSGKETQYF	TGTGCCAGCAGCGCACCCGGGACTAGCGGGAAAGAGACCCAGTACTTC
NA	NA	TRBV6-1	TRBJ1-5	CASSEAPGNQPQHF	TGTGCCAGCAGTGAAGCCCCAGGGAATCAGCCCCAGCATTTT
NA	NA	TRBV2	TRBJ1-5	CASSEREKGNQPQHF	TGTGCCAGCAGTGAAAGGGAGAAAGGCAATCAGCCCCAGCATTTT
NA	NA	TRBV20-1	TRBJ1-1	CSTREQSEAFF	TGCAGTACTAGAGAGCAGTCTGAAGCTTTCTTT
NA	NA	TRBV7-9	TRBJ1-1	CASSQRLGGEGNTEAFF	TGTGCCAGCAGTCAACGTCTAGGGGGAGAGGGGAACACTGAAGCTTTCTTT
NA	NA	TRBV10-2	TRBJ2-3	CASNDYSSTDTQYF	TGCGCCAGCAACGACTATTCTAGCACAGATACGCAGTATTTT
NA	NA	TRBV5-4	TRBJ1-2	CASSAGGGHYGYTF	TGTGCCAGCAGCGCTGGAGGGGGACACTATGGCTACACCTTC
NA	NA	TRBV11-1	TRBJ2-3	CASSSLRGSMENTQYF	TGTGCCAGCAGCTCCTTAAGGGGGAGTATGGAAAATACGCAGTATTTT
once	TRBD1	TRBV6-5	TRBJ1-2	CASSYSTGVAGYTF	TGTGCCAGCAGTTATTCCACAGGGGTAGCTGGCTACACCTTC
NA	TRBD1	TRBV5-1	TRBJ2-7	CASQTGGGYEQYF	TGCGCCAGCCAGACAGGGGGTGGATACGAGCAGTACTTC
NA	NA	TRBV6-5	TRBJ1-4	CASSYSEGEGEKLFF	TGTGCCAGCAGTTACTCGGAAGGCGAGGGGGAAAAACTGTTTTTT
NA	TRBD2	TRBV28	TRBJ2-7	CASTPGGAHEQYF	TGTGCCAGCACCCCGGGGGGGGCCCACGAGCAGTACTTC
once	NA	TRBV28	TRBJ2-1	CASRGSGSYNEQFF	TGTGCCAGCAGGGGTTCTGGCTCCTACAATGAGCAGTTCTTC
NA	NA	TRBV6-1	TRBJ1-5	CASSEAAQNQPQHF	TGTGCCAGCAGTGAAGCGGCGCAGAATCAGCCCCAGCATTTT
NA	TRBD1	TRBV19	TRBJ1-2	CASSMWDRGNYGYTF	TGTGCCAGTAGTATGTGGGACAGAGGTAACTATGGCTACACCTTC
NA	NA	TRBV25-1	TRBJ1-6	CASSRLGDGRYNSPLHF	TGTGCCAGCAGTCGTCTAGGGGACGGAAGATATAATTCACCCCTCCACTTT
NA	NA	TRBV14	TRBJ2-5	CASSRKGQETQYF	TGTGCCAGCAGCCGGAAGGGCCAAGAGACCCAGTACTTC
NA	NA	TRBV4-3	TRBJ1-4	CASSQSPATNEKLFF	TGCGCCAGCAGCCAAAGCCCTGCAACTAATGAAAAACTGTTTTTT
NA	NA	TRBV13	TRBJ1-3	CASSLTGGARSGNTIYF	TGTGCCAGCAGCTTAACGGGAGGGGCGAGATCGGGAAACACCATATATTTT
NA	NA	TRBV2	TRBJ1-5	CASSRTGINQPQHF	TGTGCCAGCAGTCGAACAGGGATCAATCAGCCCCAGCATTTT
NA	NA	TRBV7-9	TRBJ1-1	CASSPALPGTEAFF	TGTGCCAGCAGCCCGGCCCTTCCTGGCACTGAAGCTTTCTTT
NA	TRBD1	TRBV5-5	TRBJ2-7	CASRPNRGKVYEQYF	TGTGCCAGCAGGCCGAACAGGGGGAAAGTCTACGAGCAGTACTTC
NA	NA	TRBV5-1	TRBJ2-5	CASSSQGQATQYF	TGCGCCAGCAGCTCCCAGGGGCAGGCGACCCAGTACTTC
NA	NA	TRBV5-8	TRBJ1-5	CASSFGTDSNQPQHF	TGTGCCAGCAGCTTCGGGACGGATAGCAATCAGCCCCAGCATTTT
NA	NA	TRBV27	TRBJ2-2	CASSLFPRGALTGELFF	TGTGCCAGCAGTTTATTTCCTCGGGGGGCCCTCACCGGGGAGCTGTTTTTT
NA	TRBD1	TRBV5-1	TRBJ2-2	CASRLSGQGRTGELFF	TGCGCCAGCAGACTCTCGGGACAGGGTAGGACCGGGGAGCTGTTTTTT
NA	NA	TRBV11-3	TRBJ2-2	CASSIVLSGELFF	TGTGCCAGCAGCATTGTCCTCTCCGGGGAGCTGTTTTTT
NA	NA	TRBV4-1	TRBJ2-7	CASSPWIRSYEQYF	TGCGCCAGCAGCCCCTGGATCCGATCCTACGAGCAGTACTTC
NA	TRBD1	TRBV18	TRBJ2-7	CASSPSQFRTGGDEQYF	TGTGCCAGCTCACCAAGTCAATTCAGGACAGGGGGCGACGAGCAGTACTTC
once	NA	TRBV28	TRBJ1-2	CASSFRGHYGYTF	TGTGCCAGCAGTTTTAGGGGCCACTATGGCTACACCTTC
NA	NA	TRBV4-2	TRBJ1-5	CASSQSGGNQPQHF	TGTGCCAGCAGCCAATCCGGGGGTAATCAGCCCCAGCATTTT
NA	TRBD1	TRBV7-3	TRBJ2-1	CASSSRPPGQGVHEQFF	TGTGCCAGCAGCTCCCGACCCCCGGGACAGGGGGTCCATGAGCAGTTCTTC
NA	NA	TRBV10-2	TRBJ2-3	CASTRRASTDTQYF	TGCGCCAGCACGCGGAGGGCTAGCACAGATACGCAGTATTTT
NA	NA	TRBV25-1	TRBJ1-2	CASSEVGAGELDGYTF	TGTGCCAGCAGTGAAGTCGGGGCAGGGGAACTTGATGGCTACACCTTC
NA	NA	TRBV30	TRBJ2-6	CAWSQGFSGANVLTF	TGTGCCTGGAGTCAGGGCTTCTCTGGGGCCAACGTCCTGACTTTC
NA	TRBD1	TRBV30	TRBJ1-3	CAWSVRQGLRNTIYF	TGTGCCTGGAGTGTAAGACAGGGCTTAAGAAACACCATATATTTT
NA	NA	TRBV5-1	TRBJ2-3	CASRRRGTDTQYF	TGCGCCAGCAGGAGAAGAGGCACAGATACGCAGTATTTT
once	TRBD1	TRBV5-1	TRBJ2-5	CASSTRQGAGETQYF	TGCGCCAGCAGCACTCGACAGGGGGCTGGAGAGACCCAGTACTTC
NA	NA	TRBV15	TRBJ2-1	CATSRDQAANGDEQFF	TGTGCCACCAGCAGAGATCAGGCGGCTAACGGAGATGAGCAGTTCTTC
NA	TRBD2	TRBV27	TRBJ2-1	CASSLGLAAPNEQFF	TGTGCCAGCAGTTTAGGACTAGCGGCACCCAATGAGCAGTTCTTC
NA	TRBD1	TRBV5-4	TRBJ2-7	CASSTGTGRSYEQYF	TGTGCCAGCAGCACCGGGACAGGTAGATCCTACGAGCAGTACTTC
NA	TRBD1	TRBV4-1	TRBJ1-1	CASSQPGQVAGPYTEAFF	TGCGCCAGCAGCCAGCCCGGACAGGTTGCTGGCCCCTACACTGAAGCTTTCTTT